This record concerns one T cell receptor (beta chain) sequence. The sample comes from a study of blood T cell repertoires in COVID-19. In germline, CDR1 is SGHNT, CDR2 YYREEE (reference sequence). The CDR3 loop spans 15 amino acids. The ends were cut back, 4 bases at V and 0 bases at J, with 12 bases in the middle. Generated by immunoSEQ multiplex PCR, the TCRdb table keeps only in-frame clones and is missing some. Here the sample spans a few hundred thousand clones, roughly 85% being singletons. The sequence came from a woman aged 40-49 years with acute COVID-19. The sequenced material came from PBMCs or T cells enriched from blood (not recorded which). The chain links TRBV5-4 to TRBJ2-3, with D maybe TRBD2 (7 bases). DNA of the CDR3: TGTGCCAGCAGCCCGGGGGGCAGGAGCACAGATACGCAGTATTTT. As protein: CASSPGGRSTDTQYF. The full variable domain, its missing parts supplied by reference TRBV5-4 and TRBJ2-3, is ETGVTQSPTHLIKTRGQQVTLRCSSQSGHNTVSWYQQALGQGPQFIFQYYREEENGRGNFPPRFSGLQFPNYSSELNVNALELDDSALYLCASSPGGRSTDTQYFGPGTRLTVL.